The T cell receptor beta chain described here comes from a study of blood T cell repertoires in COVID-19. Study background: Sites across the United States, Italy and Spain contributed samples from acute and convalescent COVID-19. PBMCs, B-cell-depleted T cells, or T cells were the source of the cDNA or gDNA that made up the material.

V gave up 5 bases and J gave up 6 bases; unmatched junction bases: 3. The CDR3 spans 13 residues. CDR1 SGHTA and CDR2 FQGNSA come from the germline V gene. Study processing details: Amplification with reference gene primers provided the estimates of nucleated cell counts. Clones were sequenced by immunoSEQ multiplex PCR, and TCRdb holds only the in-frame ones, with some missing. V, J and clone size are taken as reported in that table, and D and trimming were inferred from the DNA itself. This table holds under 350,000 clones, roughly 90% found once. The clonotype originates from a man between 35 and 55 years old with acute or convalescent COVID-19. What was sequenced was peripheral blood. V is TRBV7-2 and J is TRBJ2-7; the match to TRBD1 covers 11 bases. CDR3 DNA sequence: TGTGCCAGCAGCCGGGACAGGGGGAGCGAGCAGTACTTC. Amino acids: CASSRDRGSEQYF.